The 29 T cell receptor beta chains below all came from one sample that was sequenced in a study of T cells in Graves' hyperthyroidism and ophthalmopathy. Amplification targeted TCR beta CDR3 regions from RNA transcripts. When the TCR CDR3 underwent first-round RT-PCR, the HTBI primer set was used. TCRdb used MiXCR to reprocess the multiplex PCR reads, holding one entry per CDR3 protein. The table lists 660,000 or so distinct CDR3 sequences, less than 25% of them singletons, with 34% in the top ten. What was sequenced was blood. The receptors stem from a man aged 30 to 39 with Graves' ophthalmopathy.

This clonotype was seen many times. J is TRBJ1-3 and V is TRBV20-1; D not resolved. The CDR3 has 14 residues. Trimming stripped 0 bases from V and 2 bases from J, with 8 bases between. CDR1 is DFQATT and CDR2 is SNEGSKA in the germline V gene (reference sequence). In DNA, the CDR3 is TGCAGTGCTAGAGATCCGGGGACTGGAAACACCATATATTTT. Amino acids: CSARDPGTGNTIYF.

CDR3 nucleotides: TGTGCCAGCAGTTCCCGGCCTGGAGAAAAACTGTTTTTT. Its translation is CASSSRPGEKLFF. The V gene is TRBV12-3 or TRBV12-4, the J gene TRBJ1-4; D unclear. The CDR3 is made up of 13 amino acids. V was cut by 4 bases and J by 8 bases, with 11 bases left in between.

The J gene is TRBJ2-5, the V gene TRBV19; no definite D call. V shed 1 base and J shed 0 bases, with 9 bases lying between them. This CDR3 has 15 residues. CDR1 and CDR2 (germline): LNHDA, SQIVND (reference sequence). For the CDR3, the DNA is TGTGCCAGTAGTATAGGGGGTGGATACCAAGAGACCCAGTACTTC. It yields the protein CASSIGGGYQETQYF.

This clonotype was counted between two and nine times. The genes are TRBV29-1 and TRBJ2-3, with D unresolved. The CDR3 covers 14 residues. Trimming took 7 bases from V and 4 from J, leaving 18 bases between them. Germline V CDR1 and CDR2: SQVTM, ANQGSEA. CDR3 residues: CSAEPAVDPDTQYF. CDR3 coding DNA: TGCAGCGCCGAACCTGCGGTGGATCCAGATACGCAGTATTTT.

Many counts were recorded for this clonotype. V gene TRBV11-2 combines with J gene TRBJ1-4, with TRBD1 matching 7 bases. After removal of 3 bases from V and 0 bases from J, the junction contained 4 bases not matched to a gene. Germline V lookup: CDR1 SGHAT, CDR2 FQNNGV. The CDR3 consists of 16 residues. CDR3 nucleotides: TGTGCCAGCAGCTTGACAGGGCCTGCAACTAATGAAAAACTGTTTTTT. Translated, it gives CASSLTGPATNEKLFF.

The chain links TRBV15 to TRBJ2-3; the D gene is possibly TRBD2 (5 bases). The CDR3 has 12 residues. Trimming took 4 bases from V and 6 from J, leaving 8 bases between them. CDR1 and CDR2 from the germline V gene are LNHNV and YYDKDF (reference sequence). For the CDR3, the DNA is TGTGCCACCAGCAAAGCGGAGGATACGCAGTATTTT. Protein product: CATSKAEDTQYF.

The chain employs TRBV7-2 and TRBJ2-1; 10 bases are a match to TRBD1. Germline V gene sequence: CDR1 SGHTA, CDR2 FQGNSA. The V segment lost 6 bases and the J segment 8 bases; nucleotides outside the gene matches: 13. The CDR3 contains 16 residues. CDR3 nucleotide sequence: TGTGCCAGCAGTCATTTCCCGGGACAGGGGAGGTATGAGCAGTTCTTC. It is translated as CASSHFPGQGRYEQFF.

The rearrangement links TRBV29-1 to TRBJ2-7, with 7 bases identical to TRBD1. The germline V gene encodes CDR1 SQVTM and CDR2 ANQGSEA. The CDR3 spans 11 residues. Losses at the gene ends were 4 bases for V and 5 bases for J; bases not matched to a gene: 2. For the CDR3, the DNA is TGCAGCGTTGCGACAGGGAACGAGCAGTACTTC. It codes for CSVATGNEQYF.

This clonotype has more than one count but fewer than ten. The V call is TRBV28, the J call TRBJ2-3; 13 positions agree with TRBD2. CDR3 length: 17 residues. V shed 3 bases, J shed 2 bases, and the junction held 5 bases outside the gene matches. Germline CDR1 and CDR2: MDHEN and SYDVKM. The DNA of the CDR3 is TGTGCCAGCAGTTTGGGGACTAGCGGGGACCTCACAGATACGCAGTATTTT. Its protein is CASSLGTSGDLTDTQYF.

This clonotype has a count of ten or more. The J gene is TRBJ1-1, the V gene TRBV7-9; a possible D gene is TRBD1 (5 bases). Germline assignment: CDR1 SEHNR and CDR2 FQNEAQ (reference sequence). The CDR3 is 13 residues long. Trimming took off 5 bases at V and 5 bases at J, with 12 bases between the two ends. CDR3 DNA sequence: TGTGCCAGCAGCCAACCCTGGGGGACTGAAGCTTTCTTT. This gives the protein CASSQPWGTEAFF.

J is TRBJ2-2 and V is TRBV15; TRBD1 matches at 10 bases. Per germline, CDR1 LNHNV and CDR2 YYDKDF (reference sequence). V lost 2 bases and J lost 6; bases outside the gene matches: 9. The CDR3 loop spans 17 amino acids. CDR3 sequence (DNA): TGTGCCACCAGCAGATCACCGGGACAGGGGTTGGCCGGGGAGCTGTTTTTT. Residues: CATSRSPGQGLAGELFF.

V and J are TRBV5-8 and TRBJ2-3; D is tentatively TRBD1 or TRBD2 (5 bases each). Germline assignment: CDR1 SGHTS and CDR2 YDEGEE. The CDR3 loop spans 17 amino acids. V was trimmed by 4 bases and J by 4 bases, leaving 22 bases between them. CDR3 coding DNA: TGTGCCAGCAGCCTTGTTCTCCGGGGACGCGGCGCAGATACGCAGTATTTT. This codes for CASSLVLRGRGADTQYF.

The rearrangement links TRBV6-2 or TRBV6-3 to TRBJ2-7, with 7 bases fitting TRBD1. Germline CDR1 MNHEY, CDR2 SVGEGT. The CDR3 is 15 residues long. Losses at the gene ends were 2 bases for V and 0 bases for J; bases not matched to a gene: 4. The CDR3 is CASSYPRTGSYEQYF. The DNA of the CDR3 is TGTGCCAGCAGTTACCCTCGGACAGGCTCCTACGAGCAGTACTTC.

Here the CDR3 DNA reads TGTGCCAGCTCACCGCAACAGTCGGGGACAGGCTCCAACACCGGGGAGCTGTTTTTT. Translated: CASSPQQSGTGSNTGELFF. The chain recombines TRBV18 with TRBJ2-2, with 8 bases fitting TRBD1. Trimming cost V 3 bases and J 2 bases; bases outside gene matches: 14. The CDR3 totals 19 residues. Germline CDR1 reads KGHSH; CDR2 reads LQKENI.

This chain's CDR3 is CASSTLLADSVNEQFF. For the CDR3, the DNA is TGTGCCAGCAGCACCTTACTAGCGGACTCCGTCAATGAGCAGTTCTTC. The V call is TRBV7-9, the J call TRBJ2-1, with TRBD2 identical over 8 bases. This CDR3 has 16 residues. V trimming: 5 bases; J trimming: 6 bases; junction bases outside the gene matches: 12. From germline, CDR1 is SEHNR and CDR2 FQNEAQ (reference sequence).

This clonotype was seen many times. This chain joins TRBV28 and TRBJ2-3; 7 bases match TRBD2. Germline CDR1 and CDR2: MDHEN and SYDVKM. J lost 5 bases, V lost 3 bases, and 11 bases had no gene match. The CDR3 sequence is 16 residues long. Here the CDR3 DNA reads TGTGCCAGCAGTTTCGCCAGCGGGATTGTGGGAGATACGCAGTATTTT. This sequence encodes CASSFASGIVGDTQYF.

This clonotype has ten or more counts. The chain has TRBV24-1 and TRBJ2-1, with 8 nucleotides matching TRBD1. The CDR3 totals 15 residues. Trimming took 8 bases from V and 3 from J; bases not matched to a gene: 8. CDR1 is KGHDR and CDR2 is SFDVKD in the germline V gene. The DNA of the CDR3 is TGTGCCACCAACTCCGGTACAGGGGGCTACAATGAGCAGTTCTTC. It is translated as CATNSGTGGYNEQFF.

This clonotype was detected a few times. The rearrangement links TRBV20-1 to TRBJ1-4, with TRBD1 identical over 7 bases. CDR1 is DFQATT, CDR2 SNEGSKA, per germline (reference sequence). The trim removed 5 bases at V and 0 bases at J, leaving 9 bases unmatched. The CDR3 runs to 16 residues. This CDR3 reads CSASRQGSATNEKLFF. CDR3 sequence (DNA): TGCAGTGCTTCCCGACAGGGAAGCGCAACTAATGAAAAACTGTTTTTT.

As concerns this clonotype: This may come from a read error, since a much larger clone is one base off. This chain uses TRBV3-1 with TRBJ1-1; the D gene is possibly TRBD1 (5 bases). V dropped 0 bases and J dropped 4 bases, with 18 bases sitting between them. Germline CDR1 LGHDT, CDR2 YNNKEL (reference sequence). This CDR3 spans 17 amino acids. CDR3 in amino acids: CASSQEAWGTRSTEAFF. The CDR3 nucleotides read TGTGCCAGCAGCCAAGAGGCCTGGGGCACCCGGAGCACTGAAGCTTTCTTT.

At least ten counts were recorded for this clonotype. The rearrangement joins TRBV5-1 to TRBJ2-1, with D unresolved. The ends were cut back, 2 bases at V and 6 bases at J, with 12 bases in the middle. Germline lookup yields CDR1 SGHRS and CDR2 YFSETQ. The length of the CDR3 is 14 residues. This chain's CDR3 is CASSFSGSVNEQFF. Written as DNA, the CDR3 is TGCGCCAGCAGCTTCTCTGGATCTGTCAATGAGCAGTTCTTC.

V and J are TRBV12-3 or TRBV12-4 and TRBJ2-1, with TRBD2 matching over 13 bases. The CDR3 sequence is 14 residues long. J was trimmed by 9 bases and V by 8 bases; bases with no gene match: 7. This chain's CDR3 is CASGGTSGNTEQFF. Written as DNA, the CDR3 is TGTGCCAGCGGTGGGACTAGCGGGAACACTGAGCAGTTCTTC.

For the CDR3, the DNA is TGTGCCAGCAGTTACGGGTCGGGGGTTGGGGCCAACGTCCTGACTTTC. Amino acid sequence: CASSYGSGVGANVLTF. This chain joins TRBV6-5 and TRBJ2-6; weak D call: TRBD2 (6 bases). The CDR3 has 16 residues. Germline V gene sequence: CDR1 MNHEY, CDR2 SVGAGI. V was cut by 2 bases and J by 3 bases, with 11 bases left in between.

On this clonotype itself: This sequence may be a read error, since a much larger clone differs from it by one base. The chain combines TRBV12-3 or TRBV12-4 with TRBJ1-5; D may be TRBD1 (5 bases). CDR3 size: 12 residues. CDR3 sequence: CVSSRENQPQHF. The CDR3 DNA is TGTGTCAGCTCCAGGGAGAATCAGCCCCAGCATTTT.

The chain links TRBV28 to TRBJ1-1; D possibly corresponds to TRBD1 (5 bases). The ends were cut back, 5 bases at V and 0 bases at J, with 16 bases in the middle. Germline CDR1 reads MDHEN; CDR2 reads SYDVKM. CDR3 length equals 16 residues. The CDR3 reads CASSPLGGRVNTEAFF. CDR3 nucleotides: TGTGCCAGCAGTCCACTGGGGGGTAGAGTGAACACTGAAGCTTTCTTT.

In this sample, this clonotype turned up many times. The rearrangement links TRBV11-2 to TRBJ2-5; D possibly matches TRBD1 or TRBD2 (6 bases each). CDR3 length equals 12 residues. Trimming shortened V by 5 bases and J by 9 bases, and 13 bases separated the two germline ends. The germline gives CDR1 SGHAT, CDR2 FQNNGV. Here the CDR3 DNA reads TGTGCCAGCAGCCCCGGAGGGGGTCCCCAGTACTTC. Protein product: CASSPGGGPQYF. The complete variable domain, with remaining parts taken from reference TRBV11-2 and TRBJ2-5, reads EAGVAQSPRYKIIEKRQSVAFWCNPISGHATLYWYQQILGQGPKLLIQFQNNGVVDDSQLPKDRFSAERLKGVDSTLKIQPAKLEDSAVYLCASSPGGGPQYFGPGTRLLVL.

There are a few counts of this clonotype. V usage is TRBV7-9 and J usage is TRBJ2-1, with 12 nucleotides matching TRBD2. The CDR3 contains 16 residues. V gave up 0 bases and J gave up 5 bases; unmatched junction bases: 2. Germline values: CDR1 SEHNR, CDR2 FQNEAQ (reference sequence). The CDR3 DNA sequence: TGTGCCAGCAGCTTAGCGGCTAGCGGGAGGGACAATGAGCAGTTCTTC. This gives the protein CASSLAASGRDNEQFF.

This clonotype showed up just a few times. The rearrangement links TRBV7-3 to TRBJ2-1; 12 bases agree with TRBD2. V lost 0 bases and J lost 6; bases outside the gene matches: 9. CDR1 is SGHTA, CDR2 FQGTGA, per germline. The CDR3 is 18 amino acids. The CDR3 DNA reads TGTGCCAGCAGCTTAACCCCAGCGCCGGGACTAGCGGGCAATGAGCAGTTCTTC. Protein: CASSLTPAPGLAGNEQFF. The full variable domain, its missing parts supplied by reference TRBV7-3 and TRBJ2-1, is GAGVSQTPSNKVTEKGKYVELRCDPISGHTALYWYRQSLGQGPEFLIYFQGTGAADDSGLPNDRFFAVRPEGSVSTLKIQRTERGDSAVYLCASSLTPAPGLAGNEQFFGPGTRLTVL.

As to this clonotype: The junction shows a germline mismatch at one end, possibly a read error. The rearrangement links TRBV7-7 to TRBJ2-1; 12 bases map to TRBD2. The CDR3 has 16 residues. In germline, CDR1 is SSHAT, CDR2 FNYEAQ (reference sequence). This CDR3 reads CASSPGGLAGYNEQFF. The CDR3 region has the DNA TGTGCTAGCAGCCCGGGGGGACTAGCGGGTTACAATGAGCAGTTCTTC.

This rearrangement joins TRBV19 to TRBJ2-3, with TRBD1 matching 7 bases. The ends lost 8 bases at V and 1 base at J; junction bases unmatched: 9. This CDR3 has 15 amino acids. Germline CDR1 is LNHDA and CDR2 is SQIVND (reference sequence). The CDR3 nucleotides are TGTGCCAGTCGATACAGGGGTACGGGCACAGATACGCAGTATTTT. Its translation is CASRYRGTGTDTQYF.